This TCR beta chain was profiled in a study of cytomegalovirus exposure and HLA in healthy donors. Study results and caveats: Sequencing likely produced, as an artifact, a cluster of highly shared sequence variants. HLA alleles showed associations with approximately 15,000 TCR beta sequences in a later analysis, at a 0.05 false discovery rate.

This clone was counted only a few times. What it binds is unknown. Researchers ran the PCR with 60 Vbeta and 13 Jbeta primers. Clones were read by immunoSEQ multiplex PCR, and TCRdb kept only the in-frame ones, dropping some. The table has some 150,000 clones, approximately 80% seen once. Between the trimmed V and J ends, which lost 6 bases and 1 base, there was a span of 6 bases. This CDR3 is built from 12 residues. Germline values: CDR1 MNHEY, CDR2 SVGAGI. This clonotype was obtained from a male donor in good health and CMV-seronegative. The sample comprised PBMCs. The chain uses TRBV6-5 and TRBJ1-1; D remains unclear. CDR3 DNA: TGTGCCAGCAGCGGTAGGAACACTGAAGCTTTCTTT. Translating gives CASSGRNTEAFF.